A selection of T cell receptor beta chains follows, all from one sample in a study of blood T cell repertoires in COVID-19. Generated by immunoSEQ multiplex PCR, the TCRdb table keeps only in-frame clones and is missing some. The table includes about 24,000 clones, 85% to 90% detected once. Sequencing was carried out using peripheral blood. These receptors were taken from a human donor with active COVID-19. The donor label of this sample is uncertain. CDR3s include the opening cysteine and the closing phenylalanine or tryptophan. D genes are given only for firm matches. Expanded clones are given a class, and other clones once, few, many or no size at all.

clone_size,v_call,j_call,d_call,cdr3_nt,cdr3_aa
.,TRBV20-1,TRBJ1-4,.,TGCAGTGCTAGACCACCAGGGGATTGGTTTTTT,CSARPPGDWFF
.,TRBV27,TRBJ2-7,TRBD2,TGTGCCAGCAGTTATGGGACTAGCGGCTACGAGCAGTACTTC,CASSYGTSGYEQYF
.,TRBV3-1/TRBV3-2,TRBJ2-3,.,TGTGCCAGCAGCCAAGAAGGCGGCCGCACAGATACGCAGTATTTT,CASSQEGGRTDTQYF
once,TRBV3-1/TRBV3-2,TRBJ2-7,.,TGTGCCAGCAGCCAAGATATGAGGGTGCAGTACTTC,CASSQDMRVQYF
.,TRBV4-1,TRBJ1-2,TRBD1,TGCGCCAGCAGCCCCTCGGACAGGGGTTATGGCTACACCTTC,CASSPSDRGYGYTF
once,TRBV12-3/TRBV12-4,TRBJ2-7,.,TGTGCCAGCAGTTTGGTTGCGGGCAACGAGCAGTACTTC,CASSLVAGNEQYF
.,TRBV5-4,TRBJ2-3,TRBD2,TGTGCCAGCAGCCAGGGACTAGGGGCTAGCACAGATACGCAGTATTTT,CASSQGLGASTDTQYF
.,TRBV6-6,TRBJ1-1,TRBD1,TGTGCCAGCACCGACGGACAGGGTTACACTGAAGCTTTCTTT,CASTDGQGYTEAFF
.,TRBV24-1,TRBJ2-1,TRBD2,TGTGCCACCAGTGATCCCGGGGGGGCTAAGAATGAGCAGTTCTTC,CATSDPGGAKNEQFF
.,TRBV19,TRBJ2-2,.,TGTGCCAGTAGTATAGGGGGGCGCGGCACCGGGGAGCTGTTTTTT,CASSIGGRGTGELFF
.,TRBV2,TRBJ1-1,.,TGTGCCAGCAGTGAACAGGGAAGGAACACTGAAGCTTTCTTT,CASSEQGRNTEAFF
.,TRBV10-3,TRBJ2-2,TRBD1,TGTGCCATCAGCCCCGGGACAGGGATATCCGGGGAGCTGTTTTTT,CAISPGTGISGELFF
.,TRBV2,TRBJ1-6,TRBD1,TGTGCCAGCAGCGGACAGGGAACGGTCTATAATTCACCCCTCCACTTT,CASSGQGTVYNSPLHF
.,TRBV5-1,TRBJ2-7,.,TGCGCCAGCAGCTCCCAAGGGGGGGACGAGCAGTACTTC,CASSSQGGDEQYF
.,TRBV7-3,TRBJ2-3,TRBD2,TGTGCCAGCAGCTTGACCCTTGGGGGGGCGCAGTATTTT,CASSLTLGGAQYF
once,TRBV21-1,TRBJ1-5,.,TGTGCCAGCAGCAAAGCCCGGGGGGATTATAGCAATCAGCCCCAGCATTTT,CASSKARGDYSNQPQHF
.,TRBV2,TRBJ2-3,TRBD2,TGTGCCAGCAGTGTCATAGCGGGTAGCACAGATACGCAGTATTTT,CASSVIAGSTDTQYF
.,TRBV5-6,TRBJ2-2,TRBD2,TGTGCCAGCAACCAAGGACTAGCCGGGAACACCGGGGAGCTGTTTTTT,CASNQGLAGNTGELFF
.,TRBV18,TRBJ2-7,.,TGTGCCAGCTCACCCGGACAGAACCTCTACGAGCAGTACTTC,CASSPGQNLYEQYF
.,TRBV4-2,TRBJ2-1,TRBD2,TGTGCCAGCAGCCAAGAATTTGGACTGCGACTAGCGTATAGCTCCTACAATGAGCAGTTCTTC,CASSQEFGLRLAYSSYNEQFF
.,TRBV7-9,TRBJ2-7,TRBD1,TGTGCCAGCAGCACGGGACAGTCCTACGAGCAGTACTTC,CASSTGQSYEQYF
.,TRBV11-3,TRBJ2-2,.,TGTGCCAGCGGAAGACTAGTAACCGGGGAGCTGTTTTTT,CASGRLVTGELFF
.,TRBV10-2,TRBJ2-7,TRBD2,TGCGCCAGCCGACTAGCGCTGACCTACGAGCAGTACTTC,CASRLALTYEQYF
.,TRBV5-1,TRBJ1-2,TRBD1,TGCGCCAGCAGCTTTGGGGACAGGGGAAACTATGGCTACACCTTC,CASSFGDRGNYGYTF
.,TRBV6-1,TRBJ2-5,TRBD2,TGTGCCAGCAGTGAAAGTTCGGGGGGAGGAGAGACCCAGTACTTC,CASSESSGGGETQYF
.,TRBV28,TRBJ1-2,.,TGTGCCAGCAGTTTAACTCCCAGGGATGGCTACACCTTC,CASSLTPRDGYTF
.,TRBV12-3/TRBV12-4,TRBJ2-1,.,TGTGCCAGCAGTTTCAGGTGGAATGAGCAGTTCTTC,CASSFRWNEQFF
.,TRBV29-1,TRBJ2-3,.,TGCAGCGTCGAGCGTAGTGACCGGGTGAGCACAGATACGCAGTATTTT,CSVERSDRVSTDTQYF
.,TRBV2,TRBJ2-3,TRBD2,TGTGCCAGCAGTGAAGGACTAGCGACCACAGATACGCAGTATTTT,CASSEGLATTDTQYF
.,TRBV5-3,TRBJ2-1,TRBD1,TGTGCCAGAAGCTTGCTACAGGGGAGTAATGAGCAGTTCTTC,CARSLLQGSNEQFF
.,TRBV11-2,TRBJ2-1,TRBD2,TGTGCCAGCAGCTTAGTGGGACTAGCGGGGAGGAACTACTACAATGAGCAGTTCTTC,CASSLVGLAGRNYYNEQFF
.,TRBV4-1,TRBJ2-1,.,TGCGCCAGCAGCCAAGGCCAGGGTAGGGACAATGAGCAGTTCTTC,CASSQGQGRDNEQFF
.,TRBV7-9,TRBJ1-3,TRBD1,TGTGCCAGCAGTACCGACCGACAGGGAGGAAACACCATATATTTT,CASSTDRQGGNTIYF
.,TRBV5-5,TRBJ2-5,TRBD2,TGTGCCAGCAGCTTGGGGAGCGGGGGGAGCCAAGAGACCCAGTACTTC,CASSLGSGGSQETQYF
medium-sized,TRBV6-5,TRBJ2-7,TRBD1,TGTGCCAGCAGTAAGGGACAGGGGCGCGAGCAGTACTTC,CASSKGQGREQYF
.,TRBV6-6,TRBJ2-1,.,TGTGCCAGCAGCCTTGACAGATACAATGAGCAGTTCTTC,CASSLDRYNEQFF
.,TRBV2,TRBJ2-1,TRBD2,TGTGCCAGCAGTGAATATGGGACTAGCGGGAGTTTTAGTAGTAATGAGCAGTTCTTC,CASSEYGTSGSFSSNEQFF
.,TRBV5-1,TRBJ2-5,TRBD1,TGCGCCAGCAGCTCGACAGGGGGCGCGGGGGTACGAGGAGAGACCCAGTACTTC,CASSSTGGAGVRGETQYF
.,TRBV19,TRBJ2-6,TRBD1,TGTGCCAGTAGTGTCTTTTACAGGGGGAAGTCTGGGGCCAACGTCCTGACTTTC,CASSVFYRGKSGANVLTF
.,TRBV7-9,TRBJ2-7,TRBD1,TGTGCCAGCAGCTTAGCGGAAGGACAGGGGGCCAAGTACTTC,CASSLAEGQGAKYF
.,TRBV5-1,TRBJ2-7,TRBD2,TGCGCCAGCACGACTAGCGGGCAGACCTACGAGCAGTACTTC,CASTTSGQTYEQYF
.,TRBV19,TRBJ1-2,.,TGTGCCTCCAAACTCCGGGAGGGCTATGGCTACACCTTC,CASKLREGYGYTF